A single sample is the source of the 32 T cell receptor beta chains below, sequenced in a study of spatial heterogeneity in lung cancer. Using its own MiXCR run on the 5' RACE reads, TCRdb lists one record per CDR3 protein. The sample records tens of thousands of distinct CDR3 sequences, around 9% being singletons. Time point meaning: sample taken at primary tumor resection. Tumor, nontumor lung or frozen PBMC supplied whole RNA, sequenced without sorting. The input for sequencing was PBMCs, taken at surgery. The receptors come from a male donor with early-stage non-small cell lung cancer.

This clonotype came up many times. The V gene is TRBV5-1, the J gene TRBJ2-7; 8 nucleotides align to TRBD2. Germline loops: CDR1 SGHRS, CDR2 YFSETQ. The length of the CDR3 is 15 residues. V shed 0 bases, J shed 2 bases, and the junction held 4 bases outside the gene matches. CDR3 sequence reads: CASSLVGAGAYEQYF. In DNA, the CDR3 is TGCGCCAGCAGCTTGGTTGGAGCGGGAGCCTACGAGCAGTACTTC. Together with reference TRBV5-1 and TRBJ2-7, the CDR3 gives the full variable domain: KAGVTQTPRYLIKTRGQQVTLSCSPISGHRSVSWYQQTPGQGLQFLFEYFSETQRNKGNFPGRFSGRQFSNSRSEMNVSTLELGDSALYLCASSLVGAGAYEQYFGPGTRLTVT.

This clonotype was counted at least ten times. V and J are TRBV18 and TRBJ2-7, with 11 bases aligning to TRBD1. CDR1 and CDR2 (germline): KGHSH, LQKENI. The CDR3 totals 14 residues. J was trimmed by 6 bases and V by 3 bases; bases with no gene match: 4. CDR3 DNA: TGTGCCAGCTCACCGTTGGGACAGGGGGGCGAGCAGTACTTC. As protein: CASSPLGQGGEQYF.

This clonotype is judged medium-sized. The chain recombines TRBV10-3 with TRBJ2-7, with D uncertain. The CDR3 consists of 12 residues. CDR1 ENHRY and CDR2 SYGVKD come from the germline V gene. Trimming shortened V by 6 bases and J by 6 bases, and 12 bases separated the two germline ends. The CDR3 sequence is CAISHDSGEQYF. The CDR3 nucleotides read TGTGCCATCAGCCATGACTCCGGCGAGCAGTACTTC.

This clonotype was detected ten times or more. The rearrangement uses TRBV7-9 and TRBJ1-1; D not resolved. The length of the CDR3 is 12 residues. V dropped 3 bases and J dropped 8 bases, with 10 bases sitting between them. Germline-derived CDR1 and CDR2 are SEHNR and FQNEAQ (reference sequence). The chain's CDR3 is CASSLGSVEAFF. CDR3 coding DNA: TGTGCCAGCAGCTTGGGTTCCGTGGAAGCTTTCTTT.

This clonotype was detected ten times or more. V and J are TRBV3-1 and TRBJ2-7, with a tentative D call TRBD1 (6 bases). The CDR3 sequence is 12 residues long. Trimming took 4 bases from V and 4 from J, leaving 8 bases between them. CDR1 and CDR2 from the germline V gene are LGHDT and YNNKEL (reference sequence). The CDR3 DNA reads as TGTGCCAGCAGCCGCACAGGGTACGAGCAGTACTTC. Protein sequence: CASSRTGYEQYF.

This clonotype has only a few counts. The chain has TRBV6-2 or TRBV6-3 and TRBJ2-5, with TRBD1 as a possible D gene (5 bases). This CDR3 spans 13 amino acids. Germline CDR1 reads MNHEY; CDR2 reads SVGEGT. V was trimmed by 6 bases and J by 3 bases, leaving 11 bases between them. CDR3 in amino acids: CASRMQGKETQYF. Here the CDR3 DNA reads TGTGCCAGCAGAATGCAGGGAAAAGAGACCCAGTACTTC.

The chain couples TRBV6-1 to TRBJ2-5; D not certain. This CDR3 comprises 12 residues. The germline V gene encodes CDR1 MNHNS and CDR2 SASEGT. Between the trimmed V and J ends, which lost 6 bases and 4 bases, there was a span of 9 bases. The CDR3: CASSSPRETQYF. CDR3 in DNA: TGTGCCAGCAGCTCTCCTAGAGAGACCCAGTACTTC.

The CDR3 bases are TGTGCCTGGAGGAGGAAGGGCTCGGGGGCCTACGAGCAGTACTTC. This translates into CAWRRKGSGAYEQYF. J is TRBJ2-7 and V is TRBV30, with D possibly matching TRBD2 (6 bases). CDR1 and CDR2 (germline): GTSNPN, SVGIG (reference sequence). The V gene lost 3 bases and the J gene lost 2 bases, with 17 bases spanning the gap. The CDR3 sequence is 15 residues long.

A note on this clonotype: One end of the junction varies from germline; a read error may be responsible. The chain uses TRBV3-1 and TRBJ2-7; 7 bases align to TRBD2. Germline V CDR1 and CDR2: LGHDT, YNNKEL (reference sequence). This CDR3 contains 14 residues. In DNA, the CDR3 is TGTGCCAGCAACCAAGGACTAGTGACAAGCGAGCAGTACTTC. Translating it yields CASNQGLVTSEQYF.

The chain combines TRBV7-2 with TRBJ1-1, with unresolved D. Germline-derived CDR1 and CDR2 are SGHTA and FQGNSA. Trimming left V 4 bases short and J 4 bases short, with 7 bases between. The CDR3 contains 12 residues. CDR3 residues: CASSSLLTEAFF. CDR3 sequence (DNA): TGTGCCAGCAGCTCCCTCCTCACTGAAGCTTTCTTT.

This clonotype was seen more than once but under ten times. The chain links TRBV5-1 to TRBJ1-1, with 8 positions matching TRBD1. The trim removed 0 bases at V and 0 bases at J, leaving 1 base unmatched. Germline V CDR1 and CDR2: SGHRS, YFSETQ. CDR3 size: 15 residues. The CDR3 DNA reads as TGCGCCAGCAGCTTGGGACAGGGGATGAACACTGAAGCTTTCTTT. Protein sequence: CASSLGQGMNTEAFF.

This clonotype came up a few times. The J gene is TRBJ1-6, the V gene TRBV10-3; D not resolved. The V and J ends lost 7 bases and 7 bases respectively, with 17 bases between them. CDR3 length: 15 residues. Germline-derived CDR1 and CDR2 are ENHRY and SYGVKD. The CDR3 DNA reads as TGTGCCATCAACTTCGACGGTTCCCAGAATTCACCCCTCCACTTT. It translates to CAINFDGSQNSPLHF.

At least ten counts were recorded for this clonotype. This rearrangement joins TRBV19 to TRBJ1-5; D gene uncertain. V was cut by 0 bases and J by 9 bases, with 12 bases left in between. Germline V gene lookup returns CDR1 LNHDA and CDR2 SQIVND (reference sequence). The CDR3 consists of 14 residues. CDR3 residues: CASSIDPVKGPQHF. As DNA, the CDR3 is TGTGCCAGTAGTATAGACCCCGTTAAGGGGCCCCAGCATTTT.

This clonotype was seen more than once but under ten times. V and J are TRBV5-1 and TRBJ2-3, with D possibly called TRBD1 or TRBD2 (7 bases each). The CDR3 runs 14 residues. Per germline, CDR1 SGHRS and CDR2 YFSETQ. Trimming removed 4 bases from V and 6 bases from J, with 15 bases in between. The CDR3 DNA follows: TGCGCCAGCAGCCGGGGAGGGGGCTTGGATACGCAGTATTTT. Translating it yields CASSRGGGLDTQYF.

This clonotype was picked up a small number of times. The chain combines TRBV28 with TRBJ1-5; D perhaps matches TRBD1 (6 bases). In germline, CDR1 is MDHEN, CDR2 SYDVKM. The CDR3 has 12 residues. Trimming took 7 bases from V and 7 from J, leaving 11 bases between them. CDR3 region: CASMLQGQPQHF. The CDR3 bases are TGTGCCAGCATGCTACAGGGCCAGCCCCAGCATTTT.

This clonotype was seen ten or more times. The rearrangement links TRBV6-2 or TRBV6-3 to TRBJ2-2; 10 bases agree with TRBD2. Per germline, CDR1 MNHEY and CDR2 SVGEGT. Trimming took 2 bases from V and 5 from J; bases not matched to a gene: 5. The CDR3 contains 16 residues. CDR3 residues: CASSYQLAGLTGELFF. For the CDR3, the DNA is TGTGCCAGCAGTTACCAACTAGCGGGATTAACCGGGGAGCTGTTTTTT.

This clonotype was recorded at least ten times. The chain uses TRBV7-2 and TRBJ2-7; 11 nucleotides align to TRBD2. The V and J ends lost 0 bases and 4 bases, in that order; junction bases with no gene match: 5. This CDR3 has 16 residues. The germline CDR1 and CDR2 sequences are SGHTA and FQGNSA. The CDR3 nucleotides are TGTGCCAGCAGCTTAGCCCCACTAGCGGGAGTTTACGAGCAGTACTTC. The encoded protein is CASSLAPLAGVYEQYF.

This clonotype occurred a few times. V gene TRBV20-1 combines with J gene TRBJ1-1; D remains unclear. The CDR3 totals 13 residues. Trimming pared 2 bases from V and 4 bases from J, leaving 11 bases between. Germline CDR1 and CDR2: DFQATT and SNEGSKA (reference sequence). CDR3 DNA: TGCAGTGCTAGAATTGAGACCGGCACTGAAGCTTTCTTT. Translated: CSARIETGTEAFF.

At least ten counts were recorded for this clonotype. The rearrangement uses TRBV11-2 and TRBJ1-1; 7 bases line up with TRBD1. The CDR3 is 14 residues long. Per the germline V gene, CDR1 is SGHAT and CDR2 is FQNNGV. Trimming removed 4 bases from V and 5 bases from J; junction bases left unmatched: 7. The CDR3 DNA reads as TGTGCCAGCAGCTCCACAGGGGAATTAACTGAAGCTTTCTTT. Translated: CASSSTGELTEAFF.

The rearrangement joins TRBV6-2 or TRBV6-3 to TRBJ2-2; 12 bases line up with TRBD2. The trim removed 2 bases at V and 0 bases at J, leaving 7 bases unmatched. The CDR3 has 19 residues. The germline V gene has CDR1 MNHEY and CDR2 SVGEGT. CDR3 in DNA: TGTGCCAGCAGTTACAGGGCTAGCGGGAGGGGATCGAACACCGGGGAGCTGTTTTTT. It codes for CASSYRASGRGSNTGELFF.

This clonotype was found many times. The CDR3 loop is CAISEMGAKTDTQYF. The CDR3 DNA reads as TGTGCCATCAGTGAGATGGGGGCGAAGACAGATACGCAGTATTTT. The chain combines TRBV10-3 with TRBJ2-3; TRBD1 might be the D (6 bases). V was trimmed by 2 bases and J by 3 bases, leaving 12 bases between them. There are 15 residues in the CDR3. Per the germline V gene, CDR1 is ENHRY and CDR2 is SYGVKD.

The table lists this clonotype with many counts. This rearrangement joins TRBV20-1 to TRBJ2-2; the match to TRBD2 covers 10 bases. Trimming took 6 bases from V and 3 from J; bases not matched to a gene: 7. The CDR3 length is 15 residues. The germline V gene encodes CDR1 DFQATT and CDR2 SNEGSKA (reference sequence). Written as DNA, the CDR3 is TGCAGTGCCGACCCGGGACTAGCGCACACCGGGGAGCTGTTTTTT. It yields the protein CSADPGLAHTGELFF.

This clonotype has only a few counts. J is TRBJ2-3 and V is TRBV10-3; 9 bases align to TRBD2. Germline CDR1 ENHRY, CDR2 SYGVKD. J lost 5 bases, V lost 10 bases, and 4 bases had no gene match. There are 12 residues in the CDR3. This chain's CDR3 is CANSGRGDTQYF. CDR3 sequence (DNA): TGTGCCAATAGCGGGAGAGGAGATACGCAGTATTTT.

This clonotype was recorded many times. The genes are TRBV6-2 or TRBV6-3 and TRBJ2-3; 10 nucleotides align to TRBD2. This CDR3 region has 16 residues. V dropped 2 bases and J dropped 6; count of bases not matched to a gene: 8. The germline CDR1 and CDR2 sequences are MNHEY and SVGEGT. This chain's CDR3 is CASSYGLAAASDTQYF. CDR3 in DNA: TGTGCCAGCAGTTACGGACTAGCGGCCGCCAGCGATACGCAGTATTTT.

A few counts support this clonotype. This chain joins TRBV2 and TRBJ1-1; D gene unclear. Germline values: CDR1 SNHLY, CDR2 FYNNEI. V gave up 5 bases and J gave up 3 bases, with 10 bases separating them. The length of the CDR3 is 13 residues. For the CDR3, the DNA is TGTGCCAGCAGTATTAGGAGGGACACTGAAGCTTTCTTT. This codes for CASSIRRDTEAFF.

In this sample, this clonotype turned up a few times. The chain uses TRBV3-1 and TRBJ2-2; TRBD1 matches at 7 bases. This CDR3 region has 16 residues. The germline V gene encodes CDR1 LGHDT and CDR2 YNNKEL (reference sequence). The junction had 2 bases not matched to a gene; V was cut back by 1 base and J by 0 bases. The CDR3, as DNA: TGTGCCAGCAGCCAAGGGGGGACAGCGAACACCGGGGAGCTGTTTTTT. This codes for CASSQGGTANTGELFF.

V is TRBV7-9 and J is TRBJ2-4; no clear D gene. V shed 5 bases and J shed 5 bases, with 10 bases lying between them. The CDR3 spans 13 residues. Germline-derived CDR1 and CDR2 are SEHNR and FQNEAQ (reference sequence). CDR3 region: CASSPRNENIQYF. As DNA, the CDR3 is TGTGCCAGCAGCCCCCGCAATGAAAACATTCAGTACTTC.

There are many counts of this clonotype. The CDR3 region has the DNA TGTGCCAGCAGTAATACCGGGACTAACTCCTACGAGCAGTACTTC. Translation: CASSNTGTNSYEQYF. The V gene is TRBV28, the J gene TRBJ2-7, with 7 bases matching TRBD2. V was clipped by 5 bases and J by 0 bases; unmatched bases: 7. CDR1 is MDHEN, CDR2 SYDVKM, per germline. The CDR3 runs to 15 residues.

This clonotype was detected only a few times. The chain recombines TRBV4-1 with TRBJ2-3, with 12 bases matching TRBD2. V lost 6 bases and J lost 3; bases outside the gene matches: 4. The CDR3 has 15 amino acids. Germline V gives CDR1 MGHRA, CDR2 YSYEKL. This CDR3 is CASSRLAGETDTQYF. In DNA, the CDR3 is TGCGCCAGCAGTCGACTAGCGGGGGAAACAGATACGCAGTATTTT.

This clonotype was seen more than once but under ten times. V and J are TRBV10-3 and TRBJ2-1; no clear D. The CDR3 consists of 11 residues. Per germline, CDR1 ENHRY and CDR2 SYGVKD. Between the trimmed V and J ends, which lost 5 bases and 6 bases, there was a span of 5 bases. CDR3 DNA sequence: TGTGCCATCAGTTCCGCCAATGAGCAGTTCTTC. It translates to CAISSANEQFF.

The rearrangement joins TRBV29-1 to TRBJ2-1, with D perhaps matching TRBD2 (7 bases). Germline V gene lookup returns CDR1 SQVTM and CDR2 ANQGSEA. The V and J ends lost 4 bases and 0 bases respectively, with 13 bases between them. The CDR3 is made up of 15 amino acids. The CDR3 bases are TGCAGCGTTGGGGGGGGCCCGGGCTCCTACAATGAGCAGTTCTTC. As protein: CSVGGGPGSYNEQFF.

This clonotype has more than one count but fewer than ten. The J gene is TRBJ1-1, the V gene TRBV15; no clear D. The CDR3 spans 14 residues. Trimming removed 6 bases from V and 2 bases from J, with 13 bases in between. In germline, CDR1 is LNHNV, CDR2 YYDKDF (reference sequence). CDR3 in DNA: TGTGCCACCAGTTCGGACCGGCGAAACACTGAAGCTTTCTTT. This gives the protein CATSSDRRNTEAFF.